Below, 26 T cell receptor beta chains from the same sample are listed, as sequenced in a study of CD8+CD57+ T cells in acquired aplastic anemia. Profiles of TCR beta VDJ and CDR3 were generated from a genomic DNA template. TCRdb processed the reads anew with MiXCR; each CDR3 protein has one entry. The table shows about 160,000 distinct CDR3 sequences, with roughly 48% occurring only once. The sample comprised sorted CD4+, CD8+, or CD8+CD57+ T cells (not recorded which) from PBMCs. The receptors derive from a human donor in good health.

CDR3 DNA sequence: TGTGCCAGCAGCTTAGATGCGGCTTCACCCCTCCACTTT. Protein: CASSLDAASPLHF. The V gene is TRBV7-2, the J gene TRBJ1-6; D gene uncertain. This CDR3 region has 13 residues. Looked up from germline, CDR1 is SGHTA and CDR2 is FQGNSA. V was trimmed by 1 base and J by 9 bases, leaving 7 bases between them.

This clonotype has a count of ten or more. The chain employs TRBV2 and TRBJ1-1; 8 positions agree with TRBD1. Per germline, CDR1 SNHLY and CDR2 FYNNEI. V was pared by 4 bases and J by 0 bases, with 1 base of the junction left unmatched. This CDR3 comprises 14 residues. The CDR3 here is CASSGQGMNTEAFF. DNA of the CDR3: TGTGCCAGCAGTGGACAGGGGATGAACACTGAAGCTTTCTTT.

V and J are TRBV19 and TRBJ2-2; 12 nucleotides match TRBD1. The J segment lost 6 bases and the V segment lost 8 bases, leaving 7 bases of the junction unmatched. The CDR3 extends over 15 amino acids. Looked up from germline, CDR1 is LNHDA and CDR2 is SQIVND (reference sequence). DNA for the CDR3: TGTGCCAGTCAAACCGGGACAGGGGGCTCCGGGGAGCTGTTTTTT. Its protein product is CASQTGTGGSGELFF.

This clonotype appeared a single time. This sequence may be a read error, since a much larger clone differs from it by one base. V usage is TRBV11-3 and J usage is TRBJ1-2; tentatively, D is TRBD1 (6 bases). There are 13 residues in the CDR3. Germline-derived CDR1 and CDR2 are SGHNT and YENEEA. The CDR3 here is CARSLSGGFGYTF. CDR3 coding DNA: TGTGCCAGAAGCTTGAGTGGGGGCTTTGGCTACACCTTC. The whole variable domain, filled in from reference TRBV11-3 and TRBJ1-2, reads EAGVVQSPRYKIIEKKQPVAFWCNPISGHNTLYWYLQNLGQGPELLIRYENEEAVDDSQLPKDRFSAERLKGVDSTLKIQPAELGDSAVYLCARSLSGGFGYTFGSGTRLTVV.

For this clonotype: This clone may be a read error of a much larger clone one base away. Given the absence of the conserved phenylalanine or tryptophan at the CDR3 end, a read error is likely. The V call is TRBV5-1, the J call TRBJ2-2; tentatively, D is TRBD1 or TRBD2 (5 bases each). Trimming pared 4 bases from V and 0 bases from J, leaving 13 bases between. The CDR3 sequence is 16 residues long. Germline-derived CDR1 and CDR2 are SGHRS and YFSETQ. CDR3 sequence: CASSPIGTANTGELFS. The CDR3 nucleotides read TGCGCCAGCAGCCCCATTGGGACGGCGAACACCGGGGAGCTGTTTTCT.

This chain connects TRBV29-1 to TRBJ2-1, with D perhaps assigned TRBD1 or TRBD2 (7 bases each). The CDR3 sequence is 14 residues long. Between the trimmed V and J ends, which lost 6 bases and 12 bases, there was a span of 24 bases. Germline V gene data show CDR1 as SQVTM and CDR2 as ANQGSEA. CDR3 protein: CSVTGASGSFGQFF. CDR3 coding DNA: TGCAGCGTAACAGGGGCTAGCGGAAGTTTTGGGCAGTTCTTC.

The chain employs TRBV2 and TRBJ1-3; D is undetermined. Germline loops: CDR1 SNHLY, CDR2 FYNNEI. V lost 5 bases to trimming and J lost 1 base, with 12 bases between them. CDR3 length: 15 amino acids. CDR3 sequence (DNA): TGTGCCAGCAGTTACGACAACCATTCTGGAAACACCATATATTTT. As protein: CASSYDNHSGNTIYF.

This clonotype was seen repeatedly, ten times or more. The chain recombines TRBV19 with TRBJ2-7; D could derive from TRBD1 or TRBD2 (5 bases each). Trimming shortened V by 4 bases and J by 2 bases, and 18 bases separated the two germline ends. The CDR3 extends over 16 amino acids. The V gene's germline CDR1 is LNHDA and CDR2 SQIVND (reference sequence). The CDR3 is CASSTTGGGRPYEQYF. In DNA, the CDR3 is TGTGCCAGTAGTACCACAGGAGGCGGACGTCCCTACGAGCAGTACTTC.

The rearrangement uses TRBV20-1 and TRBJ2-7, with TRBD1 matching over 11 bases. This CDR3 region has 15 residues. V dropped 1 base and J dropped 4; count of bases not matched to a gene: 6. Germline CDR1 reads DFQATT; CDR2 reads SNEGSKA (reference sequence). CDR3 DNA: TGCAGTGCTAGAGGCCGGGACAGGGGGTTTTACGAGCAGTACTTC. As protein: CSARGRDRGFYEQYF.

This clonotype was observed at least ten times. V usage is TRBV11-2 and J usage is TRBJ2-5; D possibly corresponds to TRBD1 (7 bases). Germline V gene sequence: CDR1 SGHAT, CDR2 FQNNGV. V lost 5 bases, J lost 5 bases, and 21 bases lay in between. This CDR3 contains 16 residues. The CDR3 spells CASSLLQGGQAETQYF. In DNA, the CDR3 is TGTGCCAGCAGCCTATTACAGGGAGGACAGGCGGAGACCCAGTACTTC.

The chain employs TRBV27 and TRBJ1-2; D is undetermined. The CDR3 length is 12 residues. CDR1 MNHEY and CDR2 SMNVEV come from the germline V gene (reference sequence). V lost 8 bases, J lost 8 bases, and 15 bases lay in between. CDR3 region: CASRELFGGYTF. The CDR3, as DNA: TGTGCCAGCCGAGAACTTTTTGGGGGCTACACCTTC.

About this clonotype itself: The junction departs from germline at one end; a sequencing error may be responsible. V and J are TRBV19 and TRBJ1-5; D might be TRBD1 (6 bases). This CDR3 is 14 amino acids long. Germline CDR1 is LNHDA and CDR2 is SQIVND (reference sequence). The CDR3 DNA reads TGTGCCAGTAGCCTAGGACAGTACAATGAGCCCCAGCATTTT. This codes for CASSLGQYNEPQHF. The complete variable domain, with remaining parts taken from reference TRBV19 and TRBJ1-5, reads DGGITQSPKYLFRKEGQNVTLSCEQNLNHDAMYWYRQDPGQGLRLIYYSQIVNDFQKGDIAEGYSVSREKKESFPLTVTSAQKNPTAFYLCASSLGQYNEPQHFGDGTRLSIL.

In its sample, this clonotype was seen many times. The chain couples TRBV12-3 or TRBV12-4 to TRBJ2-7; D not certain. This CDR3 contains 12 residues. V lost 6 bases, J lost 2 bases, and 8 bases lay in between. The CDR3 DNA is TGTGCCAGCAGCGCTCAGGCCTACGAGCAGTACTTC. Its protein is CASSAQAYEQYF.

This chain joins TRBV19 and TRBJ1-3; D might be TRBD1 (6 bases). V gave up 5 bases and J gave up 0 bases, with 11 bases separating them. Germline values: CDR1 LNHDA, CDR2 SQIVND (reference sequence). The CDR3 covers 15 residues. CDR3 sequence reads: CASSRQVLSGNTIYF. CDR3 in DNA: TGTGCCAGTAGTCGACAGGTCCTCTCTGGAAACACCATATATTTT.

V gene TRBV25-1 combines with J gene TRBJ1-2, with 10 positions matching TRBD1. Germline CDR1 and CDR2: MGHDK and SYGVNS. V shed 6 bases and J 4 bases; nucleotides not matched to a gene: 5. The CDR3 spans 14 residues. The CDR3 DNA reads TGTGCCAGCAGGTCGGGACAGGGGCTCTATGGCTACACCTTC. As protein: CASRSGQGLYGYTF.

The gene calls are TRBV19 and TRBJ2-7, with D possibly TRBD1 on 6 matching bases. Germline values: CDR1 LNHDA, CDR2 SQIVND (reference sequence). V was trimmed by 4 bases and J by 5 bases, leaving 18 bases between them. The CDR3 covers 15 residues. CDR3 DNA: TGTGCCAGTAGTAGGACGACAGGTGGAGCAAACGAGCAGTACTTC. It yields the protein CASSRTTGGANEQYF. Full variable domain (remainder filled in from reference TRBV19 and TRBJ2-7): DGGITQSPKYLFRKEGQNVTLSCEQNLNHDAMYWYRQDPGQGLRLIYYSQIVNDFQKGDIAEGYSVSREKKESFPLTVTSAQKNPTAFYLCASSRTTGGANEQYFGPGTRLTVT.

With respect to this clonotype: A read error may produce the germline difference seen at one junction end. The V call is TRBV25-1, the J call TRBJ1-1; D uncertain. The CDR3 extends over 15 amino acids. The germline V gene has CDR1 MGHDK and CDR2 SYGVNS. CDR3 residues: CASTESTERGYEAFF. The CDR3 DNA follows: TGTGCCAGCACTGAAAGCACAGAACGAGGATATGAAGCTTTCTTT.

V is TRBV29-1 and J is TRBJ2-5, with D perhaps TRBD2 (5 bases). Trimming removed 8 bases at V and 7 bases at J, with 17 bases between. CDR1 is SQVTM, CDR2 ANQGSEA, per germline. The CDR3 is 12 residues long. The CDR3 DNA follows: TGCAGCTCCGAGTCTAGCTGGGGGACCCAGTACTTC. Translation: CSSESSWGTQYF.

This clonotype has a count of ten or more. This chain uses TRBV6-5 with TRBJ1-2; D unresolved. Trimming removed 2 bases at V and 5 bases at J, with 9 bases between. The CDR3 contains 13 residues. The germline CDR1 and CDR2 sequences are MNHEY and SVGAGI. The CDR3 reads CASSYETDYGYTF. The CDR3 region has the DNA TGTGCCAGCAGTTACGAGACGGATTATGGCTACACCTTC.

On this clonotype: Just one base apart from a much larger clone, this may be a read error. This sequence joins TRBV5-1 and TRBJ2-7, with 10 bases that match TRBD2. The CDR3 totals 15 residues. Germline V gene lookup returns CDR1 SGHRS and CDR2 YFSETQ. As DNA, the CDR3 is TGCGCCAGCAGCCCCGGTGGACTAGCGGACTACGAGCAGAACTTC. Protein sequence: CASSPGGLADYEQNF.

The V gene is TRBV20-1, the J gene TRBJ2-3, with 13 bases aligning to TRBD2. This CDR3 contains 15 residues. Germline V gene sequence: CDR1 DFQATT, CDR2 SNEGSKA (reference sequence). J lost 3 bases, V lost 5 bases, and 5 bases had no gene match. This chain's CDR3 is CSARTSGSGTDTQYF. The CDR3 DNA sequence: TGCAGTGCTCGGACTAGCGGGAGTGGAACAGATACGCAGTATTTT.

CDR3 sequence reads: CASSEIATGLEQYF. The CDR3 coding sequence is TGTGCCAGCAGTGAAATTGCAACAGGGCTCGAGCAGTACTTC. The chain couples TRBV2 to TRBJ2-7, with D maybe TRBD1 (6 bases). This CDR3 has 14 residues. The germline V and J ends were trimmed by 2 bases and 6 bases, with 14 bases remaining between them. Looked up from germline, CDR1 is SNHLY and CDR2 is FYNNEI.

The genes are TRBV19 and TRBJ2-7; TRBD1 aligns across 9 bases. CDR1 LNHDA and CDR2 SQIVND come from the germline V gene (reference sequence). CDR3 size: 15 residues. The junction had 5 bases not matched to a gene; V was cut back by 4 bases and J by 1 base. The CDR3 DNA sequence: TGTGCCAGTAGTACCTCAGGGACAGGGTCCTACGAGCAGTACTTC. Translation: CASSTSGTGSYEQYF.

This clonotype was recorded a few times. The CDR3 DNA reads TGTGCCAGCAGCGTTACCGCCGTAGATAATTCACCCCTCCACTTT. Translating gives CASSVTAVDNSPLHF. The chain combines TRBV9 with TRBJ1-6; D gene unclear. Trimming stripped 2 bases from V and 5 bases from J, with 11 bases between. The CDR3 covers 15 residues. The germline CDR1 and CDR2 sequences are SGDLS and YYNGEE.

This chain links TRBV29-1 with TRBJ2-7; D is uncertain. The CDR3 sequence is 11 residues long. CDR1 is SQVTM, CDR2 ANQGSEA, per germline. The V gene lost 4 bases and the J gene lost 10 bases, with 14 bases spanning the gap. DNA of the CDR3: TGCAGCGTTGCCGACGTCGGAAGTCAGTACTTC. It translates to CSVADVGSQYF.

This clonotype was picked up a small number of times. This rearrangement joins TRBV20-1 to TRBJ2-7, with D perhaps matching TRBD1 (5 bases). Per the germline V gene, CDR1 is DFQATT and CDR2 is SNEGSKA (reference sequence). Trimming left V 3 bases short and J 4 bases short, with 13 bases between. The CDR3 has 13 amino acids. The CDR3 nucleotides are TGCAGTGCTAGGACAGATCGGACATACGAGCAGTACTTC. Its protein product is CSARTDRTYEQYF.